This T cell receptor (beta chain) originates from a study of human T cells and chemical hapten exposure. Time point indicated: patch test 1, 2 weeks after DPC sensitization. Treatment indicated: therapeutic diphenylcyclopropenone sensitization with weekly scalp DPC. Total RNA was isolated from unfractionated whole blood. Prior to each patch test being applied, blood was drawn. This clonotype was counted at least ten times. Its antigen is not identified. The library attached unique molecular identifiers to individual cDNA molecules. How the authors handled the data: There were a median of approximately 96,000 TCRs per sample, with a range from roughly 20,000 to 690,600. Each CDR3 protein is one row after TCRdb ran MiXCR on the RACE reads. The V and J calls come from TCRdb's annotation, not from the publication. Altogether 40,000 to 50,000 distinct CDR3 sequences are present, more than 3% being singletons, with the ten largest covering roughly 24%.

The CDR3 covers 14 residues. Trimming cost V 7 bases and J 3 bases, with 18 bases left between them. Germline values: CDR1 SQVTM, CDR2 ANQGSEA. Points from the study as a whole: Versus controls, expanded TCRs had significantly more large CDR3 similarity clusters.

The clonotype originates from a man in his fifties with alopecia areata. Some clones in this sample may be carry-over from other donors' samples. The sequencing used whole blood, collected in connection with sensitization to the hapten diphenylcyclopropenone (DPC). The chain links TRBV29-1 to TRBJ2-5; weak D call: TRBD2 (6 bases). The CDR3 DNA reads TGCAGCGGGAACCAACCGGGACTCGAAGAGACCCAGTACTTC. Translation gives CSGNQPGLEETQYF. The variable domain in full, completed from reference TRBV29-1 and TRBJ2-5, reads SAVISQKPSRDICQRGTSLTIQCQVDSQVTMMFWYRQQPGQSLTLIATANQGSEATYESGFVIDKFPISRPNLTFSTLTVSNMSPEDSSIYLCSGNQPGLEETQYFGPGTRLLVL.